Sequencing of this T cell receptor beta chain was carried out in a study of shared clonotypes between healthy human individuals. This clone was seen a few times. An end of the junction does not agree with germline; a read error may underlie this. Only in-frame clones appear in the TCRdb table, and some are missing; sequencing was by immunoSEQ multiplex PCR. The sample carries over a million clones, approximately 72% recorded once. Looked up from germline, CDR1 is SSHAT and CDR2 is FNYEAQ (reference sequence). The CDR3 is made up of 16 amino acids. Sequenced sample: memory CD4+ T cells sorted from blood. Regarding subset: CD45RA-negative fraction. The V gene is TRBV7-7, the J gene TRBJ2-3; 7 positions agree with TRBD2. The sequence came from a man aged 18 to 29 in good health. CDR3 nucleotides: TGTGCTAGCAGCTTAGATAACGGGGGGAACACAGATACGCAGTATTTT. It yields the protein CASSLDNGGNTDTQYF.